This TCR beta chain was documented in a study of cytomegalovirus exposure and HLA in healthy donors. Primers for the PCR totalled 60 Vbeta and 13 Jbeta. Only in-frame clones appear in the TCRdb table, and some are missing; sequencing was by immunoSEQ multiplex PCR. This sample has over 110,000 clones; roughly 83% occur once, and the top ten carry 3.1%. This clone appeared once. The antigen is unknown. Study outcomes and limitations: Within the data, a cluster of highly shared sequence variants was likely a sequencing artifact. The authors later found HLA-associated TCR beta chains more clonally expanded than equally common others.

Sequencing used PBMCs. This sequence originates from a female donor in good health and CMV-seronegative.

The CDR3 nucleotides are TGTGCCTATCTAGCGCTTTCCTACAATGAGCAGTTCTTC. Translated, it gives CAYLALSYNEQFF. The chain links TRBV30 to TRBJ2-1; maybe TRBD2 (6 bases). The CDR3 loop spans 13 amino acids. The germline CDR1 and CDR2 sequences are GTSNPN and SVGIG (reference sequence). V lost 7 bases and J 1 base, leaving 11 bases between the germline ends.